Listed below are T cell receptor beta chains from one sample, sequenced in a study of cytomegalovirus exposure and HLA in healthy donors. Some clones are missing from TCRdb's copy, which holds only in-frame ones; the method was immunoSEQ multiplex PCR. In the table there are over 150,000 clones, 60% to 85% of which are singletons. Input material: PBMCs. These receptors all come from a male donor in good health and CMV-seropositive. Both conserved end residues are part of each CDR3. The D gene is left open where the match is weak. A row's size may be missing; if present it is once, few, many or a size class.

j_call d_call clone_size v_call cdr3_nt cdr3_aa
TRBJ2-1 . few TRBV7-2 TGTGCCAGCAGCTTAGCGCGGCAAGTGAATGAGCAGTTCTTC CASSLARQVNEQFF
TRBJ2-1 TRBD2 . TRBV30 TGTGCCTGGAGTACCGGACTAGCGGGGGGGCCAATAATCTTC CAWSTGLAGGPIIF
TRBJ2-1 . . TRBV7-9 TGTGCCAGCAGCTACGTCCCCCACAGGGAAAACTACAATGAGCAGTTCTTC CASSYVPHRENYNEQFF
TRBJ1-2 . . TRBV6-5 TGTGCCAGCACTCGGGATAACTATGGCTACACCTTC CASTRDNYGYTF
TRBJ2-7 TRBD2 . TRBV13 TGTGCCAGCAGGGTAACCGGGAGGTCCTACGAGCAGTACTTC CASRVTGRSYEQYF
TRBJ2-7 TRBD1 . TRBV25-1 TGTGCCAGCAGTGACAGGGGGACAGGGGGGCCCTACGAGCAGTACTTC CASSDRGTGGPYEQYF
TRBJ1-6 . few TRBV6-5 TGTGCCAGCAGTTACTCGATCCCCAGGCCAAATTCACCCCTCCACTTT CASSYSIPRPNSPLHF
TRBJ2-2 TRBD1 . TRBV29-1 TGCAGCGTCACAGGGGGCGCAACCGGGGAGCTGTTTTTT CSVTGGATGELFF
TRBJ2-5 . . TRBV5-3 TGTGCCAGAAGCTCGGCGGTGACCCAGTACTTC CARSSAVTQYF
TRBJ1-4 . . TRBV30 TGTGCCTGGAGTTTGGACAGAGTTTATGAAAAACTGTTTTTT CAWSLDRVYEKLFF
TRBJ2-1 . . TRBV9 TGTGCCAGCAGCGGGGGGACTCCCCAACCGAATGAGCAGTTCTTC CASSGGTPQPNEQFF
TRBJ2-1 . . TRBV19 TGTGCCAGTAGGAAAACTAGCCCGTCCTACAATGAGCAGTTCTTC CASRKTSPSYNEQFF
TRBJ2-7 . . TRBV2 TGTGCCAGCAGTTTCACTCCCAACGAGCAGTACTTC CASSFTPNEQYF
TRBJ2-1 . . TRBV5-4 TGTGCCAGCACCCTTGACGGGGGAGTCTACAATGAGCAGTTCTTC CASTLDGGVYNEQFF
TRBJ2-7 . few TRBV6-5 TGTGCTAAAAAAGGGCGGGGGCCCTCCTACGAGCAGTACTTC CAKKGRGPSYEQYF
TRBJ1-1 TRBD1 few TRBV4-2 TGTGCCAGCAGCCGAGAGGAGGGGGCGCCGAGTGAAGCTTTCTTT CASSREEGAPSEAFF
TRBJ2-7 TRBD1 . TRBV6-5 TGTGCTGGGGGACAGGGGATCGAGCAGTACTTC CAGGQGIEQYF
TRBJ1-1 . . TRBV9 TGTGCCAGCAGCGTAGGGGCAGGGAACACTGAAGCTTTCTTT CASSVGAGNTEAFF
TRBJ2-1 TRBD2 . TRBV28 TGTGCCAGCAGTTTCGATGAGACTAGCGGGGGGGCGGTCTCCTACAATGAGCAGTTCTTC CASSFDETSGGAVSYNEQFF
TRBJ2-1 TRBD2 once TRBV7-6 TGTGCCAGCAGCTTAACTCTAGCGGGGGGGGTAAACAATGAGCAGTTCTTC CASSLTLAGGVNNEQFF
TRBJ2-5 TRBD2 . TRBV5-1 TGCGCCAGCAGCCCTCTAGGACTAGCGGGGGGCGAGTACTTC CASSPLGLAGGEYF
TRBJ2-5 . . TRBV29-1 TGCAGCGTTGCCGCTAGGGGACAAGAGACCCAGTACTTC CSVAARGQETQYF
TRBJ1-6 . few TRBV2 TGTGCCAGCACTCCGGGACTAAGGAATTCACCCCTCCACTTT CASTPGLRNSPLHF
TRBJ1-1 TRBD1 few TRBV5-6 TGTGCCAGCAGCTTGGGGGGACAGGGCTCTTTCTTT CASSLGGQGSFF
TRBJ1-1 . . TRBV25-1 TGTGCCAGCAGTGAAACCGCGGTCGGAAACACTGAAGCTTTCTTT CASSETAVGNTEAFF